Sequencing of this TCR beta chain was carried out in a study of shared clonotypes between healthy human individuals. General study points: Few donors limited the genetic and exposure-history diversity represented.

DNA at about 200 ng, 25,000 to 30,000 T cell genomes, went into sorted-subset replicate PCRs. Using immunoSEQ multiplex PCR, the repertoire was profiled, and TCRdb retains in-frame clones only, with some absent. The sample comprises about 2.4 million clones, over 85% of which are singletons, and about 0.13% rests with the top ten. This clone was recorded once. Its antigen is unknown. The CDR3 sequence is 14 residues long. V was pared by 5 bases and J by 6 bases, with 17 bases between. In germline, CDR1 is SGHRS, CDR2 YFSETQ. It was into CD45RA+ naive and CD45RA-negative memory subsets that the CD4+ cells were split.

This clonotype was sampled from a man in his late teens or twenties in good health. V and J are TRBV5-1 and TRBJ1-1, with D possibly TRBD1 on 6 matching bases. Material for sequencing was naive CD4+ T cells sorted from blood. Subset specified: CD45RA+ positively selected. The CDR3 protein is CASSAAGSGAEAFF. As DNA, the CDR3 is TGCGCCAGCAGTGCGGCGGGGTCAGGGGCTGAAGCTTTCTTT.